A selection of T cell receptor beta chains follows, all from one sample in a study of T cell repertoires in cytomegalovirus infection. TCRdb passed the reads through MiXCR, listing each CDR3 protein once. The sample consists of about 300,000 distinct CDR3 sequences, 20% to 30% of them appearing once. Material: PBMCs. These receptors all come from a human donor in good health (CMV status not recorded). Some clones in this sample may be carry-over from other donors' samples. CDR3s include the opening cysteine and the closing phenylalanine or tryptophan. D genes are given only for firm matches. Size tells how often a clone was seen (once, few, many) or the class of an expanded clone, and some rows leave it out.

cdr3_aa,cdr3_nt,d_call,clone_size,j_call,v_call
CSASLLAGSEQYF,TGCAGTGCTAGTCTACTAGCGGGGAGCGAGCAGTACTTC,TRBD2,NA,TRBJ2-7,TRBV20-1
CASSSGQSNEQFF,TGCGCCAGCAGCTCCGGACAGTCTAATGAGCAGTTCTTC,NA,NA,TRBJ2-1,TRBV5-1
CASSGTYQETQYF,TGTGCCAGCAGCGGGACATACCAAGAGACCCAGTACTTC,NA,NA,TRBJ2-5,TRBV7-2
CSAREPNRFGHTF,TGCAGTGCTAGGGAACCCAACCGATTCGGCCACACCTTC,NA,NA,TRBJ1-2,TRBV20-1
CASSLTGSGAQHF,TGTGCCAGCAGTTTAACAGGAAGCGGGGCCCAGCATTTT,NA,NA,TRBJ1-5,TRBV12-3/TRBV12-4
CASRGIMDTEAFF,TGTGCCAGCAGGGGGATAATGGACACTGAAGCTTTCTTT,NA,NA,TRBJ1-1,TRBV2
CASSDAGTRRYNEQFF,TGTGCCAGCAGTGACGCCGGGACTAGGCGCTACAATGAGCAGTTCTTC,TRBD2,many,TRBJ2-1,TRBV6-1
CATQERGQPQHF,TGTGCCACCCAGGAGAGGGGTCAGCCCCAGCATTTT,NA,few,TRBJ1-5,TRBV12-3/TRBV12-4
CASSGTGPNTEAFF,TGTGCCAGCAGCGGTACAGGGCCGAACACTGAAGCTTTCTTT,NA,NA,TRBJ1-1,TRBV11-2
CASGSGQGYQPQHF,TGTGCCAGCGGGTCGGGACAGGGTTACCAGCCCCAGCATTTT,TRBD1,NA,TRBJ1-5,TRBV12-3/TRBV12-4
CSVVRGGDEQFF,TGCAGCGTTGTGAGGGGGGGGGATGAGCAGTTCTTC,NA,few,TRBJ2-1,TRBV29-1